The sequence of this T cell receptor (beta chain) was determined in a study of cytomegalovirus exposure and HLA in healthy donors. A word on this clone: Its specificity is unknown.

The length of the CDR3 is 13 residues. Germline V gives CDR1 MNHEY, CDR2 SMNVEV (reference sequence). The V end was cut by 2 bases, the J end by 10 bases, with 12 bases between. 60 Vbeta and 13 Jbeta primers were used in PCR. TCRdb keeps only in-frame clones here, not all; method: immunoSEQ multiplex PCR. The repertoire holds some 150,000 clones, with about 80% as singletons. Study-wide results and caveats: Within an earlier analysis, most TCR beta V segments proved productive either about 90% or about 30% of the time. Sequencing likely generated an artifact that appeared as a cluster of highly shared sequence variants.

This chain connects TRBV27 to TRBJ1-3, with D maybe TRBD1 (5 bases). The sample consisted of PBMCs. This sequence originates from a man aged 25-45 years in good health and CMV-seronegative. DNA of the CDR3: TGTGCCAGCAGTTTAAAGGGGTGGGGAACCATATATTTT. Protein: CASSLKGWGTIYF.